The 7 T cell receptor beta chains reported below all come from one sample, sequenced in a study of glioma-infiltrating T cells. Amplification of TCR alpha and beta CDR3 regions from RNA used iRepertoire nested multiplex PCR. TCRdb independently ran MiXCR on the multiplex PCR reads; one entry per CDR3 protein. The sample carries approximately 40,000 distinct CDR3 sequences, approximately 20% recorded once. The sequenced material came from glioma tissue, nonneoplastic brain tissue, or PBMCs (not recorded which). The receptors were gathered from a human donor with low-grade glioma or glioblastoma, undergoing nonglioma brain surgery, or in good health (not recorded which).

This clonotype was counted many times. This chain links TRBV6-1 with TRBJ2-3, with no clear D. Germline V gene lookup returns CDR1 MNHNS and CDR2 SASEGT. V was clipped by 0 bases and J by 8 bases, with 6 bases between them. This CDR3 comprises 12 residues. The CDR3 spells CASSEAYLTQYF. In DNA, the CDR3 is TGTGCCAGCAGTGAAGCGTATCTTACGCAGTATTTT.

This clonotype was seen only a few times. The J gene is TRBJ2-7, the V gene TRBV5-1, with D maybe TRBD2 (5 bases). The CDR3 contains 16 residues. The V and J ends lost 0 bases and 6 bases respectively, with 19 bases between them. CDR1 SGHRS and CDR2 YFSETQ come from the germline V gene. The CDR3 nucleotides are TGCGCCAGCAGCTTGGGCTGGACTGAGATCCCCGGCGAGCAGTACTTC. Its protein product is CASSLGWTEIPGEQYF.

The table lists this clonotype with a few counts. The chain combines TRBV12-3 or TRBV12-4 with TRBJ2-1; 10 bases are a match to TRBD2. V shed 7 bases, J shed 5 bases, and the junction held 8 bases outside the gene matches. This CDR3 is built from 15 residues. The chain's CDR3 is CASKLLAGLNNEQFF. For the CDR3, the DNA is TGTGCCAGCAAGTTACTAGCGGGGCTAAACAATGAGCAGTTCTTC.

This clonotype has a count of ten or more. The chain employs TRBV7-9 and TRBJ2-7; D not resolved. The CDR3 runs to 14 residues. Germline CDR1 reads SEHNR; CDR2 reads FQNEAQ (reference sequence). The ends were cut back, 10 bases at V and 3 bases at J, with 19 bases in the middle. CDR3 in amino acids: CAKMTESLIYEQYV. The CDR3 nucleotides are TGTGCCAAGATGACGGAGTCTTTAATCTACGAGCAGTACGTC.

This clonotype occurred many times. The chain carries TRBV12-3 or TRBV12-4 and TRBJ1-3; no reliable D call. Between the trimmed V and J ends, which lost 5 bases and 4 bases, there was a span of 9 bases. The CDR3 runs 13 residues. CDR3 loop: CASSPPGGNTIYF. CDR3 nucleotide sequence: TGTGCCAGCAGTCCACCGGGGGGAAACACCATATATTTT.

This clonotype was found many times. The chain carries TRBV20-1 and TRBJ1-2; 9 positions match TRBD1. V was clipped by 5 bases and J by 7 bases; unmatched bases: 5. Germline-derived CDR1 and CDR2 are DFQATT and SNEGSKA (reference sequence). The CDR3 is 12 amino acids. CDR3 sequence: CSAHRGQGGYTF. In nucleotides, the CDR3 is TGCAGTGCTCACAGGGGGCAAGGTGGCTACACCTTC.

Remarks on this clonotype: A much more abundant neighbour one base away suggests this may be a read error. The CDR3 DNA is TGTGCCAGCAGTTTAGCACTTGGGAACACCGTGGAGCTGTTTTTT. This sequence encodes CASSLALGNTVELFF. The chain links TRBV12-3 or TRBV12-4 to TRBJ2-2; D call uncertain. The CDR3 is 15 amino acids.